This T cell receptor (beta chain) was obtained from a study of OX40 agonist ivuxolimab in advanced cancers. The overall study: Cohort: 80% to 85% men, mean age around 61, aged roughly 20 to 79.

This clone was recorded only once. Some clones are missing from TCRdb's copy, which holds only in-frame ones; the method was immunoSEQ multiplex PCR. The sample yields roughly 98,000 clones, just under 85% seen once. Between the trimmed V and J ends, which lost 8 bases and 4 bases, there was a span of 11 bases. The CDR3 runs 12 residues. Germline-derived CDR1 and CDR2 are SGHAT and FQNNGV. This receptor was taken from an adult with an advanced solid tumor such as melanoma, head and neck, liver or kidney cancer. The sequencing used CD4+ or CD8+ T cells sorted from blood, collected in a trial of the OX40 agonist ivuxolimab. The chain combines TRBV11-2 with TRBJ1-2; tentative D call: TRBD1 (6 bases). The CDR3 sequence: CASSDRTYGYTF. CDR3 DNA: TGTGCCAGCTCGGACAGAACCTATGGCTACACCTTC.